A single sample is the source of the 8 T cell receptor beta chains below, sequenced in a study of memory CD4+ T cells and cytomegalovirus serostatus. The assay was immunoSEQ multiplex PCR, and TCRdb's table has in-frame clones only and misses some. The sample yields tens of thousands of clones, about three quarters seen once. The sort gate was single viable CD3+CD4+CD8-CD45RO+ cells for memory CD4+ T cells. Sequencing used memory CD4+ T cells from blood. The receptor set was obtained from an adult in good health and CMV-seronegative.

Regarding this clone: Other DNA sequences of this sample code for an identical CDR3. The chain carries TRBV4-3 and TRBJ2-2; D gene unclear. The germline V gene has CDR1 LGHNA and CDR2 YSLEER. This CDR3 comprises 15 residues. The V end lost 0 bases, the J end lost 6 bases, and 11 bases lay between the germline ends. The CDR3, as DNA: TGCGCCAGCAGCCAAGATAGGCTAGGCGCCGGGGAGCTGTTTTTT. Amino acids: CASSQDRLGAGELFF.

The V call is TRBV25-1, the J call TRBJ1-4, with D perhaps TRBD1 (6 bases). This CDR3 region has 16 residues. CDR1 and CDR2 (germline): MGHDK, SYGVNS. Trimming left V 4 bases short and J 3 bases short, with 15 bases between. Here the CDR3 reads CASSGYRVMSNEKLFF. Written as DNA, the CDR3 is TGTGCCAGCAGTGGATACAGGGTTATGTCTAATGAAAAACTGTTTTTT.

This clone appeared a few times. The chain is built from TRBV6-1 and TRBJ2-2; D not certain. From germline, CDR1 is MNHNS and CDR2 SASEGT. V dropped 7 bases and J dropped 0 bases, with 9 bases sitting between them. The CDR3 loop spans 14 amino acids. CDR3 DNA sequence: TGTGCCAGCATCCCGGCAACGAACACCGGGGAGCTGTTTTTT. Amino acids: CASIPATNTGELFF.

The chain carries TRBV10-3 and TRBJ2-5, with D possibly matching TRBD2 (6 bases). The V and J ends lost 0 bases and 5 bases respectively, with 10 bases between them. The CDR3 is made up of 14 amino acids. The germline gives CDR1 ENHRY, CDR2 SYGVKD. CDR3 in DNA: TGTGCCATCAGTGAGTCATGGGGGGAGGAGACCCAGTACTTC. It encodes CAISESWGEETQYF.

This clone was observed a single time. V usage is TRBV2 and J usage is TRBJ2-2, with 9 bases aligning to TRBD1. Germline V gene lookup returns CDR1 SNHLY and CDR2 FYNNEI. The CDR3 has 15 amino acids. V gave up 5 bases and J gave up 7 bases; unmatched junction bases: 8. CDR3 amino acids: CASSRQGEVGGELFF. The CDR3 DNA reads as TGTGCCAGCAGTCGACAGGGGGAGGTTGGCGGGGAGCTGTTTTTT. The full variable domain, its missing parts supplied by reference TRBV2 and TRBJ2-2, is EPEVTQTPSHQVTQMGQEVILRCVPISNHLYFYWYRQILGQKVEFLVSFYNNEISEKSEIFDDQFSVERPDGSNFTLKIRSTKLEDSAMYFCASSRQGEVGGELFFGEGSRLTVL.

The chain carries TRBV10-3 and TRBJ2-1; D might be TRBD2 (6 bases). The germline CDR1 and CDR2 sequences are ENHRY and SYGVKD. This CDR3 contains 13 residues. V lost 8 bases and J 5 bases, leaving 13 bases between the germline ends. DNA of the CDR3: TGTGCCATCGGGGCGGGGCCCAACAATGAGCAGTTCTTC. Translation: CAIGAGPNNEQFF.

The V gene is TRBV20-1, the J gene TRBJ1-1; no firm D call. Trimming took off 0 bases at V and 2 bases at J, with 1 base between the two ends. This CDR3 comprises 11 residues. Germline CDR1 is DFQATT and CDR2 is SNEGSKA (reference sequence). The CDR3 region has the DNA TGCAGTGCTAGAGAAAACACTGAAGCTTTCTTT. It yields the protein CSARENTEAFF.

The chain joins TRBV11-3 to TRBJ2-3; no clear D gene. The CDR3 is 12 amino acids. V was trimmed by 5 bases and J by 6 bases, leaving 9 bases between them. The germline gives CDR1 SGHNT, CDR2 YENEEA. The CDR3 nucleotides are TGTGCCAGCAGCCATCAGGCGGATACGCAGTATTTT. Translation gives CASSHQADTQYF. Complete variable domain (other parts from reference TRBV11-3 and TRBJ2-3): EAGVVQSPRYKIIEKKQPVAFWCNPISGHNTLYWYLQNLGQGPELLIRYENEEAVDDSQLPKDRFSAERLKGVDSTLKIQPAELGDSAVYLCASSHQADTQYFGPGTRLTVL.